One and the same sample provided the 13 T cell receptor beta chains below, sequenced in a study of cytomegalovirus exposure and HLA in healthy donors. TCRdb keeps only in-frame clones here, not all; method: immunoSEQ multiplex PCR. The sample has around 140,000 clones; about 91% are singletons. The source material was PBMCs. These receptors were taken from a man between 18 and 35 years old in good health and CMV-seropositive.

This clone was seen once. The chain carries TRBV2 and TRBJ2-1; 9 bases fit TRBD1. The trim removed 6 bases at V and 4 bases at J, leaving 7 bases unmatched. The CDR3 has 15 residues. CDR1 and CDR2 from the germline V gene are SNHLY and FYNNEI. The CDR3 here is CASSAETGGYNEQFF. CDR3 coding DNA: TGTGCCAGCAGCGCTGAGACAGGGGGTTACAATGAGCAGTTCTTC.

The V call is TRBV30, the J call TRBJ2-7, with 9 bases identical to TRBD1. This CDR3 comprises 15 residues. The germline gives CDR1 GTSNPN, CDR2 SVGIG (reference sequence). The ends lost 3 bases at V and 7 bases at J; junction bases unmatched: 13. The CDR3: CAWSFQDRGGEEQYF. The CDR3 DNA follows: TGTGCCTGGAGCTTTCAGGACAGGGGAGGTGAAGAGCAGTACTTC. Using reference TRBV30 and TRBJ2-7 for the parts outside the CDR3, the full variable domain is SQTIHQWPATLVQPVGSPLSLECTVEGTSNPNLYWYRQAAGRGLQLLFYSVGIGQISSEVPQNLSASRPQDRQFILSSKKLLLSDSGFYLCAWSFQDRGGEEQYFGPGTRLTVT.

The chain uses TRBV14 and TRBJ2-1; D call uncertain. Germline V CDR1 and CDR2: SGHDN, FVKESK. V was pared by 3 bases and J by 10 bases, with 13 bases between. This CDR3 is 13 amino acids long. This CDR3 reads CASSQRFRGEQFF. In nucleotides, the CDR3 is TGTGCCAGCAGCCAGAGATTCCGAGGCGAGCAGTTCTTC.

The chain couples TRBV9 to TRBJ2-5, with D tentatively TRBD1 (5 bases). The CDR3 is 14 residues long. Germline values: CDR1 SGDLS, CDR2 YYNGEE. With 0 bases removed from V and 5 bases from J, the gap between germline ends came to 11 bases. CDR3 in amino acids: CASSVAVRAETQYF. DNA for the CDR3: TGTGCCAGCAGCGTAGCCGTCAGGGCGGAGACCCAGTACTTC.

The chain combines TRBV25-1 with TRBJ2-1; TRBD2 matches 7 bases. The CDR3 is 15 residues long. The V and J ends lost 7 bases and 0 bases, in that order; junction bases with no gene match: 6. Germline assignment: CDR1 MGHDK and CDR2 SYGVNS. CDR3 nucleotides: TGTGCCAGCATCAATCCTAGCGGCTCCTACAATGAGCAGTTCTTC. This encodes CASINPSGSYNEQFF. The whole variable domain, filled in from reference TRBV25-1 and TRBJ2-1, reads EADIYQTPRYLVIGTGKKITLECSQTMGHDKMYWYQQDPGMELHLIHYSYGVNSTEKGDLSSESTVSRIRTEHFPLTLESARPSHTSQYLCASINPSGSYNEQFFGPGTRLTVL.

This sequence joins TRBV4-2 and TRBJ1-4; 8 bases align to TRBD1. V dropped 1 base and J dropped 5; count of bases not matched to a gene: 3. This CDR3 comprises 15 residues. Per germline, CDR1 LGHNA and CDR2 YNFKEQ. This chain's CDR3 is CASSQVGDRNEKLFF. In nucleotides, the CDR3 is TGTGCCAGCAGCCAAGTGGGGGACAGGAATGAAAAACTGTTTTTT.

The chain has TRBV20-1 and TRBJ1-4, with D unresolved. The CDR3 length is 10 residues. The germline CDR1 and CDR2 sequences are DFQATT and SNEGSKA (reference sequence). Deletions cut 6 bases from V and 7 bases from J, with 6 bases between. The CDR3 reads CSASPEKLFF. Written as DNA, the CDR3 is TGCAGTGCGAGCCCTGAAAAACTGTTTTTT.

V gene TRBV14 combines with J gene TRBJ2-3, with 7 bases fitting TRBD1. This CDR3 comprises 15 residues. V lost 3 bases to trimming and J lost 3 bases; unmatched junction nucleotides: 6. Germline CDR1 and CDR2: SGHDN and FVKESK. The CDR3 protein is CASSHLQGLTDTQYF. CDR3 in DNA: TGTGCCAGCAGCCATCTACAGGGGTTGACAGATACGCAGTATTTT. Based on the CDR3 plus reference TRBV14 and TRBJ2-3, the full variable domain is EAGVTQFPSHSVIEKGQTVTLRCDPISGHDNLYWYRRVMGKEIKFLLHFVKESKQDESGMPNNRFLAERTGGTYSTLKVQPAELEDSGVYFCASSHLQGLTDTQYFGPGTRLTVL.

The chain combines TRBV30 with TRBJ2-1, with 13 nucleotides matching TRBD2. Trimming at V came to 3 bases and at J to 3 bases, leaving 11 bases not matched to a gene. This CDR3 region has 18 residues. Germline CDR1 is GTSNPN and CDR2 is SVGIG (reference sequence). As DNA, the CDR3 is TGTGCCTGGAGCGTTCGGACTAGCGGGGGCGATGTCTACAATGAGCAGTTCTTC. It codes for CAWSVRTSGGDVYNEQFF. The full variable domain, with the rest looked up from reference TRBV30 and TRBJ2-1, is SQTIHQWPATLVQPVGSPLSLECTVEGTSNPNLYWYRQAAGRGLQLLFYSVGIGQISSEVPQNLSASRPQDRQFILSSKKLLLSDSGFYLCAWSVRTSGGDVYNEQFFGPGTRLTVL.

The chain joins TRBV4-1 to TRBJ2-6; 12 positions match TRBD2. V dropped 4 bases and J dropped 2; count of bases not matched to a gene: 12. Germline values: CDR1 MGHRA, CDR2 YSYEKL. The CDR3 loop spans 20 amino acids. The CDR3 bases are TGCGCCAGCAGCCCGATCCCCGGACTAGCGGGAAAGGCTGGGGCCAACGTCCTGACTTTC. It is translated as CASSPIPGLAGKAGANVLTF.

CDR3 nucleotide sequence: TGCGCCAGCAGCTCTTACCGGACTAGCGGGAGGACAGATACGCAGTATTTT. Residues: CASSSYRTSGRTDTQYF. The chain joins TRBV5-1 to TRBJ2-3, with TRBD2 matching 14 bases. The J segment lost 3 bases and the V segment lost 3 bases, leaving 6 bases of the junction unmatched. The germline V gene encodes CDR1 SGHRS and CDR2 YFSETQ. There are 17 residues in the CDR3.

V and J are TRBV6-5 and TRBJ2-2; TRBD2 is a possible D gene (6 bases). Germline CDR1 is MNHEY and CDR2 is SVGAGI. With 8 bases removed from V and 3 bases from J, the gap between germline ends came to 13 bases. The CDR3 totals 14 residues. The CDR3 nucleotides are TGTGCCAGCCGTACAGGCGGGGACACCGGGGAGCTGTTTTTT. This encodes CASRTGGDTGELFF.

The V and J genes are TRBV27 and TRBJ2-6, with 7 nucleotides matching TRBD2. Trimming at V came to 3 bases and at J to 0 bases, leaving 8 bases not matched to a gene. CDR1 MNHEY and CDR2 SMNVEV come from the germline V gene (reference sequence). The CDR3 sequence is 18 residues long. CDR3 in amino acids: CASSFYGRGTSGANVLTF. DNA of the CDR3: TGTGCCAGCAGTTTTTATGGGCGGGGGACCTCTGGGGCCAACGTCCTGACTTTC.